This T cell receptor (beta chain) was sequenced during a study of T cell clusters in autoimmune cytopenias. Findings and limits, study-wide: Compared with active autoimmune hepatitis patients, healthy donors showed approximately 3.3-fold more exclusive TRB clusters.

TRB rearrangements were amplified by touch-down multiplex PCR with mixed TRB-A/B primers. TCRdb derives one entry per CDR3 protein from the multiplex PCR reads, leaving out DNA. The record lists thousands of distinct CDR3 sequences, of which the ten most abundant hold about a third. Worth noting for this clonotype: Antigen specificity is unknown.

TRB was amplified from 250 ng of peripheral blood genomic DNA per sample. The same data also went into a second study, on T cell repertoires in aging, cancer and after chemotherapy. In that study: Donor ages fell into six groups from 30 or younger up to 70 or older. Pre- and post-chemotherapy samples were paired from chronic lymphocytic leukemia patients treated with fludarabine- or bendamustine-based regimens. In healthy donors, age-related TCR diversity loss mainly reflected lost richness.

Sequenced input: peripheral blood. This clonotype was obtained from a human donor with an autoimmune cytopenia or autoimmune hepatitis (not recorded which).

The CDR3 loop reads CASSVEGTEYNEQFF. V gene TRBV9 combines with J gene TRBJ2-1; as DNA is missing, the TRBD2 call by TCRdb cannot be tested. Germline lookup yields CDR1 SGDLS and CDR2 YYNGEE. This CDR3 is 15 amino acids long. The full variable domain, with the rest looked up from reference TRBV9 and TRBJ2-1, is DSGVTQTPKHLITATGQRVTLRCSPRSGDLSVYWYQQSLDQGLQFLIQYYNGEERAKGNILERFSAQQFPDLHSELNLSSLELGDSALYFCASSVEGTEYNEQFFGPGTRLTVL.